Included here is one TCR beta chain sequence, with context. Its antigen has not been determined. No per-base quality is available; no much larger clone lies one base away. The data were obtained in a study of T-cell reconstitution after alpha-beta-depleted transplantation in children (dated by TCRdb to between 2015 and 2016). Regarding the complete study: Using TCR repertoire profiling, the study quantitatively followed how T-cell immune reconstitution unfolded in children after TCRalphabeta/CD19-depleted allogeneic hematopoietic cell transplantation.

The CDR1 and CDR2 encoded by the germline V gene (reference sequence) are SGHKS and YYEKEE. The germline ends are 11 bases apart after V is trimmed by 0 bases and J by 5 bases. Its CDR3 holds 14 amino acids, cysteine through phenylalanine. This entry keeps only the CDR3 DNA: 42 bases, framed from base 1. Library method: PCR. Sequencer: Illumina HiSeq 2500. TCR libraries were prepared with molecular barcoding, using unique molecular identifiers to normalize TCRbeta repertoire quantification. The public reads were reprocessed in TCRdb via fastp at Q25 and MiXCR, keeping in-frame beta chains. Rows with a matching CDR3 protein are joined into one entry that keeps the most common DNA and genes. Within this sample are roughly 500,000 distinct CDR3 sequences, with 32% of them counted one time only. Approximately 2.3% of the sample comes from the top ten.

Source: PBMCs from the stem cell graft donor, taken from the stem cell graft. The rearrangement joined TRBV5-5 to TRBJ1-1; the D gene cannot be named for sure. The clonotype comes from a human donor who donated a stem cell graft to a child with aplastic anemia. DNA sequence: TGTGCCAGCAGCTTGGACAGTCCGAGGACTGAAGCTTTCTTT. Protein translation: CASSLDSPRTEAFF.